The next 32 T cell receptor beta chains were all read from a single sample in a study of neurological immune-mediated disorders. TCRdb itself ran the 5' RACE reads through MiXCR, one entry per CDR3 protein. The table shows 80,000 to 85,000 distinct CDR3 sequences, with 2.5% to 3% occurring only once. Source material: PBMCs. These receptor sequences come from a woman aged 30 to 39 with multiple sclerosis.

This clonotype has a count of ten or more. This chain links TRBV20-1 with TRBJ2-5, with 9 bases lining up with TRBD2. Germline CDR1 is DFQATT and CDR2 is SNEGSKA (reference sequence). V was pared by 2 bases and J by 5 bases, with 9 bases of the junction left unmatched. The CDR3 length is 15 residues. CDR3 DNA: TGCAGTGCTAGACTCATAGCGGGAGACTGGGAGACCCAGTACTTC. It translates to CSARLIAGDWETQYF.

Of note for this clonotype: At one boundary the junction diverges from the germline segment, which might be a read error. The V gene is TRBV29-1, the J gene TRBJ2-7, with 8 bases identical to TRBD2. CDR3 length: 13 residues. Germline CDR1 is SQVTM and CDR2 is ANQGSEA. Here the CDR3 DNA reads TGCAGCGTTAAAGAAGCGGGAGCTTCAGAGCAGTACTTC. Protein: CSVKEAGASEQYF.

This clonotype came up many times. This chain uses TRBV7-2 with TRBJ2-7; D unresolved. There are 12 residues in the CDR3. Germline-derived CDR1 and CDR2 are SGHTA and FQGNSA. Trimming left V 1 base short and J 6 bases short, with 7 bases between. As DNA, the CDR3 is TGTGCCAGCAGCTTAGTATCCGGCGAGCAGTACTTC. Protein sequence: CASSLVSGEQYF.

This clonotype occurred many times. CDR3: CATGGDGGNQPQHF. CDR3 sequence (DNA): TGTGCCACCGGGGGGGATGGAGGCAATCAGCCCCAGCATTTT. The chain recombines TRBV10-3 with TRBJ1-5; possibly TRBD1 for D (5 bases). V lost 10 bases and J lost 2, with 15 bases in between. From germline, CDR1 is ENHRY and CDR2 SYGVKD. This CDR3 contains 14 residues.

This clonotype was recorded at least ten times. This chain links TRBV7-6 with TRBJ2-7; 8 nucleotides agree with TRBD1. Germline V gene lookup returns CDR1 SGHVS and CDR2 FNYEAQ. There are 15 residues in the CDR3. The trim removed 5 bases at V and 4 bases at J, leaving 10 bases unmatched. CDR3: CASSPQGQGAYEQYF. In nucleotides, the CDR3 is TGTGCCAGCAGCCCCCAGGGGCAGGGGGCATACGAGCAGTACTTC.

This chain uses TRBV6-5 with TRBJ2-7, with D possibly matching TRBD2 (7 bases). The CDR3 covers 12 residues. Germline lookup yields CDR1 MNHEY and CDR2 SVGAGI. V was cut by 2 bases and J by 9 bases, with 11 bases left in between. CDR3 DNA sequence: TGTGCCAGCAGTTACGGGGGGGCAGCGCAGTACTTC. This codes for CASSYGGAAQYF.

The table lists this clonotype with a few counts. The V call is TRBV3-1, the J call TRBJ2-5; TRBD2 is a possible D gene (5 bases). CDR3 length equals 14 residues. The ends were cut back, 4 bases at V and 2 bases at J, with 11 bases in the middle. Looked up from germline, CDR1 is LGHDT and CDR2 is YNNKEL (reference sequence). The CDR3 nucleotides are TGTGCCAGCAGCCTCGGACTGACTCAAGAGACCCAGTACTTC. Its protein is CASSLGLTQETQYF.

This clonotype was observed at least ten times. DNA of the CDR3: TGTGCCAGCAGTTTAATGGGCGCAGATACGCAGTATTTT. Translated, it gives CASSLMGADTQYF. The chain links TRBV28 to TRBJ2-3; D ambiguous. Germline values: CDR1 MDHEN, CDR2 SYDVKM. The CDR3 length is 13 residues. The V and J ends lost 2 bases and 4 bases respectively, with 7 bases between them.

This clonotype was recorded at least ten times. CDR3 nucleotide sequence: TGCAGTGCTAGAGAATTTTCGGCGGGGCAAGAGACCCAGTACTTC. This codes for CSAREFSAGQETQYF. The gene calls are TRBV20-1 and TRBJ2-5; possibly TRBD2 for D (6 bases). This CDR3 region has 15 residues. The V and J ends lost 0 bases and 2 bases respectively, with 13 bases between them. Per the germline V gene, CDR1 is DFQATT and CDR2 is SNEGSKA (reference sequence).

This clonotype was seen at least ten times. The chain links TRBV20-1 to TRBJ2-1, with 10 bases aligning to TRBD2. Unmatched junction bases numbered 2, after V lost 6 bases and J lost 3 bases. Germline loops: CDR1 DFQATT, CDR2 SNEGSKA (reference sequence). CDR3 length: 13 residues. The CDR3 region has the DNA TGCAGTGCCCTAGCGGGAGTCTACAATGAGCAGTTCTTC. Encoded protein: CSALAGVYNEQFF.

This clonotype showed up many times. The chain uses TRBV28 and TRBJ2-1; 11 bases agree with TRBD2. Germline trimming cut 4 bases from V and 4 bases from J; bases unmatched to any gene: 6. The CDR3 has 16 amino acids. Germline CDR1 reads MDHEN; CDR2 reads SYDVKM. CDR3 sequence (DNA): TGTGCCAGCAGTTCCGGTCTAGCGGGGGGATACAATGAGCAGTTCTTC. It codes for CASSSGLAGGYNEQFF.

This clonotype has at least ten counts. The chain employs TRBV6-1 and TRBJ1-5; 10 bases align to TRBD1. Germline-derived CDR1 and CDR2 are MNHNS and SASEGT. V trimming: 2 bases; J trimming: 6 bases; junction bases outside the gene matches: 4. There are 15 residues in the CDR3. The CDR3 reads CASSEQTGGGQPQHF. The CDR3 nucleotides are TGTGCCAGCAGTGAACAGACAGGGGGCGGTCAGCCCCAGCATTTT.

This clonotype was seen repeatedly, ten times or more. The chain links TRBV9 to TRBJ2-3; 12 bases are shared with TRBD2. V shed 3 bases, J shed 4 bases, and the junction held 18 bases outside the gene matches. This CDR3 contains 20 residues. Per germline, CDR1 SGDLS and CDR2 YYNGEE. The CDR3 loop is CASSGKRTSGIGGLADTQYF. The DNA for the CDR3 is TGTGCCAGCAGCGGAAAAAGGACTAGCGGGATTGGGGGTCTCGCAGATACGCAGTATTTT.

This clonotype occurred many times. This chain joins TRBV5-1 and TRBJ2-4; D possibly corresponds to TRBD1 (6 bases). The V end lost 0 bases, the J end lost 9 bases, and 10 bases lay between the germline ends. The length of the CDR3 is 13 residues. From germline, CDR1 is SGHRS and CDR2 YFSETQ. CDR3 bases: TGCGCCAGCAGCTTGGAGGGGGTAGGCATTCAGTACTTC. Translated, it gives CASSLEGVGIQYF. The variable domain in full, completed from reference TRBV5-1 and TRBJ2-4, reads KAGVTQTPRYLIKTRGQQVTLSCSPISGHRSVSWYQQTPGQGLQFLFEYFSETQRNKGNFPGRFSGRQFSNSRSEMNVSTLELGDSALYLCASSLEGVGIQYFGAGTRLSVL.

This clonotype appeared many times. In nucleotides, the CDR3 is TGTGCCAGCAGCTTGAGGCGGAGCACCACAGATACGCAGTATTTT. Encoded protein: CASSLRRSTTDTQYF. J is TRBJ2-3 and V is TRBV5-6; D not resolved. Deletions cut 1 base from V and 2 bases from J, with 11 bases between. CDR1 SGHDT and CDR2 YYEEEE come from the germline V gene. This CDR3 comprises 15 residues.

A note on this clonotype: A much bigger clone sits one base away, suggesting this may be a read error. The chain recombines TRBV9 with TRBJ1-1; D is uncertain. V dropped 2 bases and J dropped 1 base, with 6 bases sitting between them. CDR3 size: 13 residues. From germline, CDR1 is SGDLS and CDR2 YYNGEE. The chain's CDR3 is CASSVSKNTEAFF. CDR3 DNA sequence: TGTGCCAGCAGCGTGAGTAAGAACACTGAAGCTTTCTTT.

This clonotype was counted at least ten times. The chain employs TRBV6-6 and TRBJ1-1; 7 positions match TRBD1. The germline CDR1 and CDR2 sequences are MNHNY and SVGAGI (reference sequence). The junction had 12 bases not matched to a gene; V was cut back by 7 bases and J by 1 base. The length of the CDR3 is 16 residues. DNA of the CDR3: TGTGCCAGCACCCCGGGACAGCCAATTTCGAACACTGAAGCTTTCTTT. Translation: CASTPGQPISNTEAFF.

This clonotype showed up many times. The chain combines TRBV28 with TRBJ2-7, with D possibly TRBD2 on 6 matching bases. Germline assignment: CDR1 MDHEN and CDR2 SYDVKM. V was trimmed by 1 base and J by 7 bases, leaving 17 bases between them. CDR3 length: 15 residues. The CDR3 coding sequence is TGTGCCAGCAGTTTATTCGGCCATCGGAGGGTGGAGCAGTACTTC. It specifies CASSLFGHRRVEQYF. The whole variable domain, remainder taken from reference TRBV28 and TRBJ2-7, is DVKVTQSSRYLVKRTGEKVFLECVQDMDHENMFWYRQDPGLGLRLIYFSYDVKMKEKGDIPEGYSVSREKKERFSLILESASTNQTSMYLCASSLFGHRRVEQYFGPGTRLTVT.

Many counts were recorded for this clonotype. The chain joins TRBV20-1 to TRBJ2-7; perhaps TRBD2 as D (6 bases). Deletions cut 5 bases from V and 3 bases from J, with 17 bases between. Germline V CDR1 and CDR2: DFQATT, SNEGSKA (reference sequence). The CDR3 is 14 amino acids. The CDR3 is CSAQPPGLVYEQYF. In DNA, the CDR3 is TGCAGTGCTCAACCACCGGGACTCGTCTACGAGCAGTACTTC.

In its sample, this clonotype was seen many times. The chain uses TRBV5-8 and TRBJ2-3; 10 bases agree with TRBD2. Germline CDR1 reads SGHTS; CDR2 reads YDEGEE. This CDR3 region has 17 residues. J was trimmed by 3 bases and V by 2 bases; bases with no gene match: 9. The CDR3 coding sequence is TGTGCCAGCAGCTTCGATGGAGCGGGAGGGATGACAGATACGCAGTATTTT. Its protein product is CASSFDGAGGMTDTQYF. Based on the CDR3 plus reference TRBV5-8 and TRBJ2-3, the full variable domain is EAGVTQSPTHLIKTRGQQATLRCSPISGHTSVYWYQQALGLGLQFLLWYDEGEERNRGNFPPRFSGRQFPNYSSELNVNALELEDSALYLCASSFDGAGGMTDTQYFGPGTRLTVL.

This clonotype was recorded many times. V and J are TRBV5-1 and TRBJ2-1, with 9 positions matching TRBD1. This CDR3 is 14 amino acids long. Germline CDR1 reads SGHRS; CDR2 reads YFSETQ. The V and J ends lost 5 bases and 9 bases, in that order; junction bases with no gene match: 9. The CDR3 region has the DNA TGCGCCAGCAGTTCTCGGGACAGGGCGGGTGAGCAGTTCTTC. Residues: CASSSRDRAGEQFF.

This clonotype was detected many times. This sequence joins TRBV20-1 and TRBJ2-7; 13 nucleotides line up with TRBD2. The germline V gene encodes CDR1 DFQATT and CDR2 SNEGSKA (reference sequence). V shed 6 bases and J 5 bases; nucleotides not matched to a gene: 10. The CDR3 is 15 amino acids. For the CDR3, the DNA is TGCAGTGCCAAACCAGGACTAGCGGGAGTTGACGAGCAGTACTTC. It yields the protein CSAKPGLAGVDEQYF.

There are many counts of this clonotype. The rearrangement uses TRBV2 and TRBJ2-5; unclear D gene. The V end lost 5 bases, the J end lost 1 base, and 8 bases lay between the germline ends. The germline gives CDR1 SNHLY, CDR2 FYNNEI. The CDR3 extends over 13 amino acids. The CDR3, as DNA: TGTGCCAGCAGTAGGTCAGCCCAAGAGACCCAGTACTTC. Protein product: CASSRSAQETQYF.

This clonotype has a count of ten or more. CDR3 sequence: CSAWPPDSYETQYF. DNA for the CDR3: TGCAGTGCTTGGCCCCCGGACAGTTACGAGACCCAGTACTTC. J is TRBJ2-5 and V is TRBV20-1, with a tentative D call TRBD1 (6 bases). The CDR3 is 14 amino acids. Germline V gene sequence: CDR1 DFQATT, CDR2 SNEGSKA (reference sequence). The germline V and J ends were trimmed by 5 bases and 5 bases, with 18 bases remaining between them.

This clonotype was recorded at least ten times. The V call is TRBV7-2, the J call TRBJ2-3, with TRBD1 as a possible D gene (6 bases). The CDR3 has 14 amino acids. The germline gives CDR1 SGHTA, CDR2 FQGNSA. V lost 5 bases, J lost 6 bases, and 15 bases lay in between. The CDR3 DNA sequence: TGTGCCAGCAGCCCGATGGGGGCCGGGGATACGCAGTATTTT. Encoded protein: CASSPMGAGDTQYF.

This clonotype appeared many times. CDR3 sequence reads: CASSDVAGGTTDTQYF. DNA for the CDR3: TGTGCCAGCAGTGACGTAGCGGGAGGTACAACAGATACGCAGTATTTT. This chain links TRBV12-3 or TRBV12-4 with TRBJ2-3, with 10 bases that match TRBD2. The CDR3 has 16 residues. V was pared by 5 bases and J by 3 bases, with 8 bases of the junction left unmatched.

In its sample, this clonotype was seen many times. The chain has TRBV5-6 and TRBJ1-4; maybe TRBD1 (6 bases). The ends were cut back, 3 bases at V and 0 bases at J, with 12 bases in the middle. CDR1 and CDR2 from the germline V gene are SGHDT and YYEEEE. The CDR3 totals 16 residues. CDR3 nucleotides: TGTGCCAGCAGCTGGTCAGGGGACGCAACTAATGAAAAACTGTTTTTT. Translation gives CASSWSGDATNEKLFF.

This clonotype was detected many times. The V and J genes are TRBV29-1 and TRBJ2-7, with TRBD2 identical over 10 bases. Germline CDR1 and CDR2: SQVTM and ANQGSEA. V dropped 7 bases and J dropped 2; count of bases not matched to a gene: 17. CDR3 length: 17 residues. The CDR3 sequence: CSASGLAFKGRTYEQYF. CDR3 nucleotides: TGCAGCGCGTCGGGACTAGCGTTTAAGGGCAGAACCTACGAGCAGTACTTC.

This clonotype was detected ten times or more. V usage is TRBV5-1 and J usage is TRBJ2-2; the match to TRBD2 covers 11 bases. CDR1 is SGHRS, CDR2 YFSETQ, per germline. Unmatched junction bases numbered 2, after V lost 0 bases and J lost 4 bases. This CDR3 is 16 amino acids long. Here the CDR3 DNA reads TGCGCCAGCAGCTTGGTTACTAGCGGGAGCACCGGGGAGCTGTTTTTT. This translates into CASSLVTSGSTGELFF.

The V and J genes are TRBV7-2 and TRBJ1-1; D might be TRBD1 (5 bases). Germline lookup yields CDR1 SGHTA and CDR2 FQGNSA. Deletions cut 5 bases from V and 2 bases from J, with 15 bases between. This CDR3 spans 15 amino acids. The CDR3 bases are TGTGCCAGCAGCCCTAGAGTGGGGGGAAACACTGAAGCTTTCTTT. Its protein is CASSPRVGGNTEAFF.

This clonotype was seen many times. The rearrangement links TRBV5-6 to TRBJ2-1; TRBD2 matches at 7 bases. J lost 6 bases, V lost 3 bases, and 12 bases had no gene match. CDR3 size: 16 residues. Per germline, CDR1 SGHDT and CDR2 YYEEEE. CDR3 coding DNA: TGTGCCAGCAGCTGGCCTACTAGCGCACCCGGCAATGAGCAGTTCTTC. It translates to CASSWPTSAPGNEQFF. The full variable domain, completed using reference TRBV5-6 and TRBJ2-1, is DAGVTQSPTHLIKTRGQQVTLRCSPKSGHDTVSWYQQALGQGPQFIFQYYEEEERQRGNFPDRFSGHQFPNYSSELNVNALLLGDSALYLCASSWPTSAPGNEQFFGPGTRLTVL.

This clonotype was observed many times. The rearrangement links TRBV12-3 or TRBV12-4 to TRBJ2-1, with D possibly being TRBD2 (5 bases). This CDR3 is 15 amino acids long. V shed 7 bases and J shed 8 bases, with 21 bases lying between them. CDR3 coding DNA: TGTGCCAGCACAGTTGGGCGGGTTACCTGGGATGAGCAGTTCTTC. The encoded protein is CASTVGRVTWDEQFF.